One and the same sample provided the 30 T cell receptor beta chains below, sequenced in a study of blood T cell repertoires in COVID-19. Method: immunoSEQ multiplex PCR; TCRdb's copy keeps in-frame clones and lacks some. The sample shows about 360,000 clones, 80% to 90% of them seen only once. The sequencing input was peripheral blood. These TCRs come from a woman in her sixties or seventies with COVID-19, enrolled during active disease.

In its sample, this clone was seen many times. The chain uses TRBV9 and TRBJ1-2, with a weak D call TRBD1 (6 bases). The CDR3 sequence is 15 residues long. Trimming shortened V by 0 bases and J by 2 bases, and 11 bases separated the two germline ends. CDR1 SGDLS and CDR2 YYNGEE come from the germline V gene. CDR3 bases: TGTGCCAGCAGCGTAGGGTACGGACAGAACTATGGCTACACCTTC. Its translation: CASSVGYGQNYGYTF.

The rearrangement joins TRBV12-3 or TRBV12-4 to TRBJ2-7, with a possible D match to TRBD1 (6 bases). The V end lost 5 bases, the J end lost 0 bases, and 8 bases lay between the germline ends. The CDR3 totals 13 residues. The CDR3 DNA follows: TGTGCCAGCAGTCTGACAGGCTCCTACGAGCAGTACTTC. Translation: CASSLTGSYEQYF.

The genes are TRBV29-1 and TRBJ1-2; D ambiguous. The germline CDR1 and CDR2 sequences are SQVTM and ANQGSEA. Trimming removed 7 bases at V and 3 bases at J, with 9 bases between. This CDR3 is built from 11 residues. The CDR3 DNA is TGCAGCGCCTACAGAGACTATGGCTACACCTTC. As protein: CSAYRDYGYTF. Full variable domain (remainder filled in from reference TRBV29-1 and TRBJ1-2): SAVISQKPSRDICQRGTSLTIQCQVDSQVTMMFWYRQQPGQSLTLIATANQGSEATYESGFVIDKFPISRPNLTFSTLTVSNMSPEDSSIYLCSAYRDYGYTFGSGTRLTVV.

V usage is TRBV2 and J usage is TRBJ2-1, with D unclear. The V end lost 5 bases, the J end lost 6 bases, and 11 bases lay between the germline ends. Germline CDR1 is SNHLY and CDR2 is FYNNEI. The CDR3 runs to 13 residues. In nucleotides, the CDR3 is TGTGCCAGCAGTCCCCGACTCCTCAATGAGCAGTTCTTC. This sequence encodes CASSPRLLNEQFF.

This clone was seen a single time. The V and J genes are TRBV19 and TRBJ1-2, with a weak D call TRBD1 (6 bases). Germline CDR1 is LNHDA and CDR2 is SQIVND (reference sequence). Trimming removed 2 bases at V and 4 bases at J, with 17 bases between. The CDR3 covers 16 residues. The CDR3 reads CASSILVPGHFYGYTF. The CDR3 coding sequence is TGTGCCAGTAGTATACTCGTCCCGGGACACTTCTATGGCTACACCTTC. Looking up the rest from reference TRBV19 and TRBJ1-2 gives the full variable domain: DGGITQSPKYLFRKEGQNVTLSCEQNLNHDAMYWYRQDPGQGLRLIYYSQIVNDFQKGDIAEGYSVSREKKESFPLTVTSAQKNPTAFYLCASSILVPGHFYGYTFGSGTRLTVV.

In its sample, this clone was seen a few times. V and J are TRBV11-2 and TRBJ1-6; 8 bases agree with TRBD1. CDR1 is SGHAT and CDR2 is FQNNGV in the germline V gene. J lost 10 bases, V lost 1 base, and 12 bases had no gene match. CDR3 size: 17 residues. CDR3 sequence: CASSLGAGGYRGSPLHF. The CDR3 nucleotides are TGTGCCAGCAGCTTAGGCGCAGGGGGCTATCGGGGATCACCCCTCCACTTT.

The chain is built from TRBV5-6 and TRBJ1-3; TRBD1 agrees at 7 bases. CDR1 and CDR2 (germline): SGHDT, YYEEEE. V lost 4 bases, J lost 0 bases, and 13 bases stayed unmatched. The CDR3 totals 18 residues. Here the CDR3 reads CASSTRTGKTYSGNTIYF. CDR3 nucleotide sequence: TGTGCCAGCAGCACCCGGACAGGAAAAACTTACTCTGGAAACACCATATATTTT.

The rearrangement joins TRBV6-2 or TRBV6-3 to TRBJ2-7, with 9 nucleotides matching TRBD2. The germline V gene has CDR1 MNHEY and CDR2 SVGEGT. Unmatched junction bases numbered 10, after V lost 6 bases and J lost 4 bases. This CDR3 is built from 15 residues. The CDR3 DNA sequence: TGTGCCAGCAGCAGAATTAGCGGGGGAAATTACGAGCAGTACTTC. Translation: CASSRISGGNYEQYF.

The CDR3 reads CASSLQGSSGNTIYF. In DNA form, the CDR3 reads TGTGCCAGCAGTTTACAGGGGTCATCTGGAAACACCATATATTTT. The gene calls are TRBV27 and TRBJ1-3, with a weak D call TRBD1 (6 bases). Germline V gene sequence: CDR1 MNHEY, CDR2 SMNVEV (reference sequence). The CDR3 is made up of 15 amino acids. Trimming took 2 bases from V and 1 from J, leaving 9 bases between them.

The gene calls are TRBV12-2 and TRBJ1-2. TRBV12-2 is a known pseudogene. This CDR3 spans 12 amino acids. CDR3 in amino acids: CVTGEPNYGYTF. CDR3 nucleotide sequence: TGTGTAACGGGGGAACCTAACTATGGCTACACCTTC.

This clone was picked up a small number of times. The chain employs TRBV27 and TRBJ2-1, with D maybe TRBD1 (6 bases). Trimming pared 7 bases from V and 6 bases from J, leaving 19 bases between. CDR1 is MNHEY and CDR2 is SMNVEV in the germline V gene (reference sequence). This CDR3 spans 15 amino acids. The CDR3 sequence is CASNAGPDRLNEQFF. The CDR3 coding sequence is TGTGCCAGCAACGCCGGCCCGGACAGACTCAATGAGCAGTTCTTC.

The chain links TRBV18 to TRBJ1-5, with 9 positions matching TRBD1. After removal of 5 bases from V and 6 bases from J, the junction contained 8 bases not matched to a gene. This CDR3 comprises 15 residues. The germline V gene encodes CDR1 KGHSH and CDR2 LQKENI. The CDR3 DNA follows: TGTGCCAGCTCAGCGGGACAGGGTACAAGTCAGCCCCAGCATTTT. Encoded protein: CASSAGQGTSQPQHF.

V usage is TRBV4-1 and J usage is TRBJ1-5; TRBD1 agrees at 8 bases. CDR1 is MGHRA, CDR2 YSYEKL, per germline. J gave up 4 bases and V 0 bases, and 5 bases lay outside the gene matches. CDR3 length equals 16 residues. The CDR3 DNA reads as TGCGCCAGCAGCCAAGATGGACAGGGCTGGAATCAGCCCCAGCATTTT. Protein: CASSQDGQGWNQPQHF.

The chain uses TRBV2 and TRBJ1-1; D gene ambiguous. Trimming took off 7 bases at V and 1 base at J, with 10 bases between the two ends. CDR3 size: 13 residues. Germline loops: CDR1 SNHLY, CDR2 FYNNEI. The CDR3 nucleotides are TGTGCCAGCACCCTGCCCAGGAACACTGAAGCTTTCTTT. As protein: CASTLPRNTEAFF.

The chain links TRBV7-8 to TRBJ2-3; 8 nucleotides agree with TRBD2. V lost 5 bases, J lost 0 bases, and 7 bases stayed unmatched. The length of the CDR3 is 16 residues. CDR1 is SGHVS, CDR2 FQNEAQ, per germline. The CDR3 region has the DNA TGTGCCAGCAGCCTCCGAATAGCGGGGAGCACAGATACGCAGTATTTT. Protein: CASSLRIAGSTDTQYF.

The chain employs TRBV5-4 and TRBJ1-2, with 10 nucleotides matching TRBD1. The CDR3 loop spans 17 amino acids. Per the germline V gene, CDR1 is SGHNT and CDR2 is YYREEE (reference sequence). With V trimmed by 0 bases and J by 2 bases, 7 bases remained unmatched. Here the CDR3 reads CASSLGFGTGVNYGYTF. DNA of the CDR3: TGTGCCAGCAGCTTGGGATTCGGGACAGGGGTGAACTATGGCTACACCTTC.

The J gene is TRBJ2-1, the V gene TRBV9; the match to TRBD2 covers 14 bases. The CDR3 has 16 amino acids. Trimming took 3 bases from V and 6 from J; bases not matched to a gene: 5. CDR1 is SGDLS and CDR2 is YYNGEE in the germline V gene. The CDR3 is CASSATGTSGGNEQFF. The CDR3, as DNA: TGTGCCAGCAGCGCAACCGGGACTAGCGGGGGCAATGAGCAGTTCTTC.

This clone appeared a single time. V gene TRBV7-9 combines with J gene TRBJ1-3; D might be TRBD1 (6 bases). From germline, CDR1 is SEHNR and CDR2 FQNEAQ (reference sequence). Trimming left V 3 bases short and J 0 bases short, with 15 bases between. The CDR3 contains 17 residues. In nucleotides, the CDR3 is TGTGCCAGCAGCTTTCACCCCGGACAGAGCTCTGGAAACACCATATATTTT. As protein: CASSFHPGQSSGNTIYF.

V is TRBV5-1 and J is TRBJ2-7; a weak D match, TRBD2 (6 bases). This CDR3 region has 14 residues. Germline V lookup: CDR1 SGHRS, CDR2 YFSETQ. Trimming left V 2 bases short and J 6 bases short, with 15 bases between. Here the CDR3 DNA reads TGCGCCAGCAGCTTAATGGGCAGGGAGGCCGAGCAGTACTTC. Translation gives CASSLMGREAEQYF.

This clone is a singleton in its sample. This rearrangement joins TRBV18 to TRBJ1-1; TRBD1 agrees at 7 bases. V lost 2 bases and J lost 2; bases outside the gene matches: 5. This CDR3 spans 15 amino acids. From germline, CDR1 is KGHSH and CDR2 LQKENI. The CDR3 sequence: CASSPGKGGNTEAFF. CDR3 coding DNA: TGTGCCAGCTCACCAGGTAAAGGGGGCAACACTGAAGCTTTCTTT.

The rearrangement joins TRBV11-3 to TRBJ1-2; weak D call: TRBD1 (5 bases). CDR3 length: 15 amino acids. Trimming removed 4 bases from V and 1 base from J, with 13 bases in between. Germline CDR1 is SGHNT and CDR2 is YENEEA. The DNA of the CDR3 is TGTGCCAGCAGCTCTCTGGGAGGGGTTAACTATGGCTACACCTTC. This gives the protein CASSSLGGVNYGYTF.

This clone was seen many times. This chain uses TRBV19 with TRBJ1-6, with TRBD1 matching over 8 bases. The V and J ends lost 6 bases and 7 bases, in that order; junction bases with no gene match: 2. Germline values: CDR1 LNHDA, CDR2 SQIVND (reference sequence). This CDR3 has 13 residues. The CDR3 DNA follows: TGTGCCAGTAGGACAGGGGCGAATTCACCCCTCCACTTT. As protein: CASRTGANSPLHF.

CDR3 amino acids: CASSFPGGQRYEQYF. The CDR3 DNA is TGTGCCAGCAGCTTCCCGGGGGGGCAGCGTTACGAGCAGTACTTC. The chain uses TRBV5-4 and TRBJ2-7; 8 bases are a match to TRBD2. CDR3 length: 15 residues. Germline values: CDR1 SGHNT, CDR2 YYREEE (reference sequence). V was clipped by 2 bases and J by 4 bases; unmatched bases: 8.

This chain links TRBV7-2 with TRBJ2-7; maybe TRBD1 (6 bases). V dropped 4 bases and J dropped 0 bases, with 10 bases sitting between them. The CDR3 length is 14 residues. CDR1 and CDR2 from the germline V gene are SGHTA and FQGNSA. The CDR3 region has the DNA TGTGCCAGCAGCTCAGGGGCAAGCTCCTACGAGCAGTACTTC. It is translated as CASSSGASSYEQYF.

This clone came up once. CDR3 residues: CASSSRTENTEAFF. CDR3 DNA sequence: TGTGCCAGCAGTTCCCGGACAGAGAACACTGAAGCTTTCTTT. V usage is TRBV27 and J usage is TRBJ1-1; D is perhaps TRBD1 (6 bases). CDR3 size: 14 residues. V was clipped by 4 bases and J by 1 base, with 10 bases between them. In germline, CDR1 is MNHEY, CDR2 SMNVEV (reference sequence).

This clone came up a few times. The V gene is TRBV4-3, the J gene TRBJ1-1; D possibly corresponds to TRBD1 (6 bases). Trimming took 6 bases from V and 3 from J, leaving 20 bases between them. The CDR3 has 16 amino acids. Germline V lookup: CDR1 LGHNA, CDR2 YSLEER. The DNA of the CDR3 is TGCGCCAGCAGTTTTACAGGGAGTAGGTATGACACTGAAGCTTTCTTT. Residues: CASSFTGSRYDTEAFF.

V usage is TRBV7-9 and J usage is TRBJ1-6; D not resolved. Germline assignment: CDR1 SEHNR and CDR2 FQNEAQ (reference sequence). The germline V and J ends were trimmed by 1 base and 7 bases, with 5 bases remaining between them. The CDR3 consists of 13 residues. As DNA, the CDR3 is TGTGCCAGCAGCTTAGGCGCGAATTCACCCCTCCACTTT. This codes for CASSLGANSPLHF.

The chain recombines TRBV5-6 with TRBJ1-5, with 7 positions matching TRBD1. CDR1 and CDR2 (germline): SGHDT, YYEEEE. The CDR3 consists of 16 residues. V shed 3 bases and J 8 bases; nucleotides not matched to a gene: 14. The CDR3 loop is CASSYSGGIWEKPQHF. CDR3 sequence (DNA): TGTGCCAGCAGCTACTCAGGGGGGATTTGGGAGAAGCCCCAGCATTTT.

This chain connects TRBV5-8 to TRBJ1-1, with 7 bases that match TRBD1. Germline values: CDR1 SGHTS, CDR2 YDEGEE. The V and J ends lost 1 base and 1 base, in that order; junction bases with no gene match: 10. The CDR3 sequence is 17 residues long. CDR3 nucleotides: TGTGCCAGCAGCTTGAGAGGGGGCGTCCTTGGGAACACTGAAGCTTTCTTT. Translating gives CASSLRGGVLGNTEAFF.

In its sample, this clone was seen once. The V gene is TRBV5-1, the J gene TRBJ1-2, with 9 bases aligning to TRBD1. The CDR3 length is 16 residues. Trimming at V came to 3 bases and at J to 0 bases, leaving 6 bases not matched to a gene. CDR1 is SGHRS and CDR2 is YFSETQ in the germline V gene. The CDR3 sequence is CASSSSDRGANYGYTF. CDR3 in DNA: TGCGCCAGCAGCTCCTCGGACAGGGGAGCTAACTATGGCTACACCTTC.